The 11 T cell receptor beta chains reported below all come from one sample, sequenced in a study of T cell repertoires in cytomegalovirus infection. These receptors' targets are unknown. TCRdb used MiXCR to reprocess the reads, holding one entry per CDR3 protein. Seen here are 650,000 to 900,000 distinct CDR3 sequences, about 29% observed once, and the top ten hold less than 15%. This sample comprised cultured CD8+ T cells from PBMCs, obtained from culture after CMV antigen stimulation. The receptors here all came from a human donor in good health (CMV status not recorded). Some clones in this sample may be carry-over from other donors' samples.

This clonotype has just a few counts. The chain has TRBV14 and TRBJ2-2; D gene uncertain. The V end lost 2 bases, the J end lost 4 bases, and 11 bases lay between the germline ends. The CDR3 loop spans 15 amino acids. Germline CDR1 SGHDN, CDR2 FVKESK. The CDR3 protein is CASSQRKLGTGELFF. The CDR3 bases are TGTGCCAGCAGCCAACGGAAACTGGGCACCGGGGAGCTGTTTTTT.

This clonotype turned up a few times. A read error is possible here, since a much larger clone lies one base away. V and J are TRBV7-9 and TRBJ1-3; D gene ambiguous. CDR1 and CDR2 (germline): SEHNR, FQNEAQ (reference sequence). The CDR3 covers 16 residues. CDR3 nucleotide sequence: TGTGCCAACAGCTTTAGGAGAGGAATTACTGGAAACACCATATATTTT. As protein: CANSFRRGITGNTIYF.

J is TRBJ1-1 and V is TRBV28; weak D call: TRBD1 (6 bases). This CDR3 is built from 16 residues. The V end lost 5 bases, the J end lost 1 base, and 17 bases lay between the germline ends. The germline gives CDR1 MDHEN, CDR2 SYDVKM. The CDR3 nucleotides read TGTGCCAGCAGTCCGCAACAGGGCCCACCGAACACTGAAGCTTTCTTT. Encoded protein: CASSPQQGPPNTEAFF.

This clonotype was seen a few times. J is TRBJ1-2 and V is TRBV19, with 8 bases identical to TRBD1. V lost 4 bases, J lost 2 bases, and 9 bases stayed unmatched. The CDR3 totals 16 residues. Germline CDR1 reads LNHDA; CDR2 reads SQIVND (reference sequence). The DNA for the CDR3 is TGTGCCAGTAGTACCCTGACAGGGGAAGTGAACTATGGCTACACCTTC. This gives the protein CASSTLTGEVNYGYTF.

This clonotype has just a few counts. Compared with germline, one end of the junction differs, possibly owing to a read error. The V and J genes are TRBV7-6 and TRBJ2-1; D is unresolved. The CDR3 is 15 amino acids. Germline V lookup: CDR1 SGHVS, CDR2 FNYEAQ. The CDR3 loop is CASSYRLSSYNEQFF. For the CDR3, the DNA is TGTGCTAGCAGCTACCGTCTGAGCTCCTACAATGAGCAGTTCTTC. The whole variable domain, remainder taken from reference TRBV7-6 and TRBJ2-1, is GAGVSQSPRYKVTKRGQDVALRCDPISGHVSLYWYRQALGQGPEFLTYFNYEAQQDKSGLPNDRFSAERPEGSISTLTIQRTEQRDSAMYRCASSYRLSSYNEQFFGPGTRLTVL.

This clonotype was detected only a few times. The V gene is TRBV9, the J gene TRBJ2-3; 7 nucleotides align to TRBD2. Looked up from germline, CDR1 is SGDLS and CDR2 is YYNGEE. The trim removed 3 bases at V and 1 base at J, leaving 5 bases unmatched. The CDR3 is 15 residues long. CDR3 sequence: CASSAWGGGTDTQYF. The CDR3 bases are TGTGCCAGCAGCGCATGGGGGGGGGGCACAGATACGCAGTATTTT.

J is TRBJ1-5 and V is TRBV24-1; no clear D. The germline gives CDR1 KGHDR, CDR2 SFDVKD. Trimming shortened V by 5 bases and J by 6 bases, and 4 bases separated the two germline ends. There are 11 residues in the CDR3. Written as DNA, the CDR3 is TGTGCCACCAGTGCTAGTCAGCCCCAGCATTTT. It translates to CATSASQPQHF.

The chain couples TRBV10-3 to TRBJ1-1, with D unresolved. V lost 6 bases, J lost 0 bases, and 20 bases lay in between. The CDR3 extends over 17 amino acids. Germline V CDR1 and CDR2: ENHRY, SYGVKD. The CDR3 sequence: CAIRGTTQTYMNTEAFF. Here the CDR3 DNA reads TGTGCCATCAGAGGAACCACGCAAACCTACATGAACACTGAAGCTTTCTTT.

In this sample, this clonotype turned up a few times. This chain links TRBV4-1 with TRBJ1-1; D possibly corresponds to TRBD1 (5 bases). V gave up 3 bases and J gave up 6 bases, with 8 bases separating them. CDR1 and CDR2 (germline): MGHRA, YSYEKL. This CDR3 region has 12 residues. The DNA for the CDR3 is TGCGCCAGCAGCCAGGGGACTCCTGAAGCTTTCTTT. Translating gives CASSQGTPEAFF.

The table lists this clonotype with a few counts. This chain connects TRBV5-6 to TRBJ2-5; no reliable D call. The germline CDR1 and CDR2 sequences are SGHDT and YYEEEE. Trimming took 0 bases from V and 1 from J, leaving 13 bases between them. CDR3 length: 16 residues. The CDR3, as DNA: TGTGCCAGCAGCTTGGGCGCCTGGCAGACCCAAGAGACCCAGTACTTC. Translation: CASSLGAWQTQETQYF.

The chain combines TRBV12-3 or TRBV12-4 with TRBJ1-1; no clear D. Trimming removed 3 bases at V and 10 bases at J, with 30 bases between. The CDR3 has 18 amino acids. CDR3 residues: CASSFWGAEAPDGFRAFF. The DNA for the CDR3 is TGTGCCAGCAGTTTTTGGGGAGCTGAGGCCCCGGATGGTTTTCGAGCTTTCTTT.